This paragraph covers one TCR beta chain sequence. It is unclear where the CDR3 begins or ends on the DNA, so no DNA is shown, and the CDR3 is as TCRdb lists it. This sample stems from a study of regulatory T cells in long-lasting Graves disease. Germline V gene sequence: CDR1 SQVTM, CDR2 ANQGSEA. The CDR3 numbers 11 amino acids, ends counted. The time point is: newly diagnosed GD, antithyroid drugs for less than 3 months. The TCR library was prepared using RNA isolated from PBMCs. Arm-PCR with iRepertoire HTBI primers amplified the CDR3 regions for these TCR beta libraries. MiXCR, applied by TCRdb to the multiplex PCR reads, yields one record per CDR3 protein. The profile shows about 530,000 distinct CDR3 sequences, about 16% of them singletons. The sample was also linked to a second study, of T cells in Graves' hyperthyroidism and ophthalmopathy. That study reports: Hyperthyroidism in the patients, aged 18 to 65, was newly diagnosed and under 2 months in duration.

This sequence was found in a woman aged 40-60 years with Graves disease. The source was peripheral blood mononuclear cells (PBMCs), collected at new diagnosis, from a patient treated with antithyroid drugs. The chain is built from TRBV29-1 and TRBJ1-2. CDR3 sequence reads: CSVGTGSGNTF.